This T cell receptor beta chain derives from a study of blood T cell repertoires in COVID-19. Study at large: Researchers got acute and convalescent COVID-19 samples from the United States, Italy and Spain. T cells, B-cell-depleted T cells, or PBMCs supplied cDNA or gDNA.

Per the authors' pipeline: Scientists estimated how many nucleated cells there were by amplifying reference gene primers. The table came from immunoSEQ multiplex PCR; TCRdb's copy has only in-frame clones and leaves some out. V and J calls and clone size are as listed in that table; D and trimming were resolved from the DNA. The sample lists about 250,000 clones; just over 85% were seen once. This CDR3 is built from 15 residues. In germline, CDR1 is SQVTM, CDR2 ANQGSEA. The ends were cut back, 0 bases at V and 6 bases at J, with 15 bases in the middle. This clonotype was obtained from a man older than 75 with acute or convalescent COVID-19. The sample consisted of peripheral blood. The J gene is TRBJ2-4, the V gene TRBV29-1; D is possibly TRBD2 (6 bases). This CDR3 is CSVEDRGTWGNIQYF. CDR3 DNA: TGCAGCGTTGAAGATCGCGGGACCTGGGGAAACATTCAGTACTTC.